This entry concerns a single T cell receptor (beta chain). Antigen: not known. The time point: cycle 4 day 1 (C4D1), after 5 to 7 weeks of nivolumab. Each patient relapsed following autologous stem cell transplantation, and prior brentuximab vedotin exposure differed. V was clipped by 6 bases and J by 6 bases, with 10 bases between them. There are 11 residues in the CDR3. Germline V lookup: CDR1 DFQATT, CDR2 SNEGSKA (reference sequence). The source of the sample is a study of PD-1 blockade in classical Hodgkin lymphoma. Study-wide findings and caveats: The diversity seen at baseline in complete responders resembled that of newly diagnosed patients.

Measured with immunoSEQ multiplex PCR; TCRdb has only the in-frame clones, and not every one. The sample includes roughly 56,000 clones, about 85% of them seen just once. This specimen consisted of peripheral blood mononuclear cells (PBMCs), obtained before the fourth cycle of nivolumab. This TCR came from a human donor with classical Hodgkin lymphoma. This chain connects TRBV20-1 to TRBJ2-3; D gene ambiguous. The CDR3 spells CSAANMDTQYF. CDR3 bases: TGCAGTGCGGCTAATATGGATACGCAGTATTTT.